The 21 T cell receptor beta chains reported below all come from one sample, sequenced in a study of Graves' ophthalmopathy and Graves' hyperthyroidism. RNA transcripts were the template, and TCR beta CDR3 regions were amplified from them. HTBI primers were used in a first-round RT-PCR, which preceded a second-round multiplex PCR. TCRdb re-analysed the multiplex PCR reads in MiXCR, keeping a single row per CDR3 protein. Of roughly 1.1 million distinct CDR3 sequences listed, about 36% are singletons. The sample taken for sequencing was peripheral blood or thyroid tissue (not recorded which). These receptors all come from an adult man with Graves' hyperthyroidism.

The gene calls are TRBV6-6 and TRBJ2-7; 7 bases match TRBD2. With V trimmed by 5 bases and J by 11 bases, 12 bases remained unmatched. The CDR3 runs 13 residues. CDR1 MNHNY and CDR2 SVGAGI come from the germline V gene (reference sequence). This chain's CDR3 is CASSQHAGVSEYF. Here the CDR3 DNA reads TGTGCCAGCAGTCAACACGCGGGAGTGTCGGAGTACTTC.

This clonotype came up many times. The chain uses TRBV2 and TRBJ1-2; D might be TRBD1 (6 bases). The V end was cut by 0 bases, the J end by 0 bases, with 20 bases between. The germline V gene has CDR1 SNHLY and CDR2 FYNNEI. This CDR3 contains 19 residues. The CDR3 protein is CASSEAQWTAVVPNYGYTF. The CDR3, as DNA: TGTGCCAGCAGTGAAGCGCAATGGACAGCGGTGGTCCCTAACTATGGCTACACCTTC. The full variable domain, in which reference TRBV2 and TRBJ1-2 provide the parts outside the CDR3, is EPEVTQTPSHQVTQMGQEVILRCVPISNHLYFYWYRQILGQKVEFLVSFYNNEISEKSEIFDDQFSVERPDGSNFTLKIRSTKLEDSAMYFCASSEAQWTAVVPNYGYTFGSGTRLTVV.

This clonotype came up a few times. The CDR3 loop reads CSARDGRDALSYEQYF. CDR3 DNA: TGCAGTGCTAGAGATGGAAGGGACGCCCTTTCCTACGAGCAGTACTTC. The rearrangement joins TRBV20-1 to TRBJ2-7; possibly TRBD1 or TRBD2 for D (5 bases each). This CDR3 region has 16 residues. The V end lost 0 bases, the J end lost 1 base, and 16 bases lay between the germline ends. Germline CDR1 DFQATT, CDR2 SNEGSKA (reference sequence).

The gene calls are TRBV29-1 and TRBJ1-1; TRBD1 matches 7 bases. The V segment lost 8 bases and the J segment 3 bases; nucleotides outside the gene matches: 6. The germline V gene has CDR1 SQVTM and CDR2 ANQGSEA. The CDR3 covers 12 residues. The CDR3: CSPYRGYTEAFF. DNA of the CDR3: TGCAGCCCGTACAGGGGTTACACTGAAGCTTTCTTT. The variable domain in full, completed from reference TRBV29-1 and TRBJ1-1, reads SAVISQKPSRDICQRGTSLTIQCQVDSQVTMMFWYRQQPGQSLTLIATANQGSEATYESGFVIDKFPISRPNLTFSTLTVSNMSPEDSSIYLCSPYRGYTEAFFGQGTRLTVV.

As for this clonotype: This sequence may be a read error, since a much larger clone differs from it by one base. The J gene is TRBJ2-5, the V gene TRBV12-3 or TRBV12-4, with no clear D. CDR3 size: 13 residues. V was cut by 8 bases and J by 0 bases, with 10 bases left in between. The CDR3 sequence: CASFIRYQETQYF. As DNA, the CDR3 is TGTGCCAGCTTCATCAGGTACCAAGAGACCCAGTACTTC.

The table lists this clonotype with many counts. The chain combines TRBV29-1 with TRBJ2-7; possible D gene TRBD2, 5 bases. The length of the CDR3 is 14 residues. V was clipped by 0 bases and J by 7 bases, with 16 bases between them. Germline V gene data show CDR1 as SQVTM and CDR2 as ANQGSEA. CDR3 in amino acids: CSVEDAMDSGEQYF. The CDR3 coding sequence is TGCAGCGTTGAAGATGCTATGGACTCGGGGGAGCAGTACTTC.

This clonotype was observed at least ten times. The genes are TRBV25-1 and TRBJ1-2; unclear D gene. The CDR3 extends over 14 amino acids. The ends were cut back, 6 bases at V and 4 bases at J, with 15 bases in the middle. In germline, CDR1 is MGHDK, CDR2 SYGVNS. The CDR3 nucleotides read TGTGCCAGCAGCTCCCGGGGTCTAGGCTATGGCTACACCTTC. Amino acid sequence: CASSSRGLGYGYTF.

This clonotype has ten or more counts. The CDR3 is CASSEARAGEQYF. The CDR3 DNA follows: TGTGCCAGCAGTGAAGCCCGGGCGGGCGAGCAGTACTTC. This chain uses TRBV2 with TRBJ2-7; TRBD2 might be the D (5 bases). The V gene's germline CDR1 is SNHLY and CDR2 FYNNEI. The CDR3 totals 13 residues. With 0 bases removed from V and 6 bases from J, the gap between germline ends came to 9 bases.

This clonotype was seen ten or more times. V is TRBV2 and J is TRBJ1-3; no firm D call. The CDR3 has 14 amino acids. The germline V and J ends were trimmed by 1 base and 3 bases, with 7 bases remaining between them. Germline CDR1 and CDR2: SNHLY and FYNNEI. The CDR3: CASSEEAVGNTIYF. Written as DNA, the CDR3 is TGTGCCAGCAGTGAAGAGGCAGTTGGAAACACCATATATTTT. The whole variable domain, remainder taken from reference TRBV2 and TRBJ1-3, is EPEVTQTPSHQVTQMGQEVILRCVPISNHLYFYWYRQILGQKVEFLVSFYNNEISEKSEIFDDQFSVERPDGSNFTLKIRSTKLEDSAMYFCASSEEAVGNTIYFGEGSWLTVV.

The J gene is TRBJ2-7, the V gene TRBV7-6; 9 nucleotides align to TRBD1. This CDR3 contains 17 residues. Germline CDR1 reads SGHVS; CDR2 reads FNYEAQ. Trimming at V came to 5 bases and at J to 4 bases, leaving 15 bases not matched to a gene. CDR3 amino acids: CASSRRGGQGFIYEQYF. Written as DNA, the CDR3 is TGTGCCAGCAGCCGTAGGGGAGGACAGGGGTTTATTTACGAGCAGTACTTC.

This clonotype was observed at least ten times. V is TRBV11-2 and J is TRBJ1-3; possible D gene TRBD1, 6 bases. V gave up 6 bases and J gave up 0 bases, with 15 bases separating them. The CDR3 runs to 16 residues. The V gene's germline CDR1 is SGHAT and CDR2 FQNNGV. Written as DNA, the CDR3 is TGTGCCAGCAGTTACACAACAGGGATCTCTGGAAACACCATATATTTT. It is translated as CASSYTTGISGNTIYF.

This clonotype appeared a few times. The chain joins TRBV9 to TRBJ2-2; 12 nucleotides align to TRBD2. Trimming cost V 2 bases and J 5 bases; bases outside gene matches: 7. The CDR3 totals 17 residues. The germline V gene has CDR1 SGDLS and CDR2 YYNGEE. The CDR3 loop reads CASSVQPGLAGTGELFF. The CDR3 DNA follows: TGTGCCAGCAGCGTCCAACCGGGACTAGCGGGTACCGGGGAGCTGTTTTTT.

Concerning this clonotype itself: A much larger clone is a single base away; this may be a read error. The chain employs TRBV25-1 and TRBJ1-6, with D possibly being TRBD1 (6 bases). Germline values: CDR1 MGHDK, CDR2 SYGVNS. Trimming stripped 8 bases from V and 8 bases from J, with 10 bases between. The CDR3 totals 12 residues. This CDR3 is CASGTLDSPLHF. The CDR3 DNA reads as TGTGCCAGCGGGACACTCGATTCACCCCTCCACTTT.

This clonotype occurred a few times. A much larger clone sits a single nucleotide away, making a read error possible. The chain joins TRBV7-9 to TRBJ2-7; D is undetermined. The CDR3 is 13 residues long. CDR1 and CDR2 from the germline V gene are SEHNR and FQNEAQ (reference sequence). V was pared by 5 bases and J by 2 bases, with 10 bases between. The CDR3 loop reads CASSRTDPYEQYF. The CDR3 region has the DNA TGTGCCAGCAGCCGGACGGACCCCTACGAGCAGTACTTC.

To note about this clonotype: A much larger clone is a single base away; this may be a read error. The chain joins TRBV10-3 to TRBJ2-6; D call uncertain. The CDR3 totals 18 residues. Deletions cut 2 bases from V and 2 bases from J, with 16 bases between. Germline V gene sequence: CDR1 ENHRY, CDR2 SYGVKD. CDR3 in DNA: TGTGCCATCAGTGAGGGTCGAGCGAAAAGCCCTGGGGCCAACGTCCTGACTTTC. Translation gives CAISEGRAKSPGANVLTF.

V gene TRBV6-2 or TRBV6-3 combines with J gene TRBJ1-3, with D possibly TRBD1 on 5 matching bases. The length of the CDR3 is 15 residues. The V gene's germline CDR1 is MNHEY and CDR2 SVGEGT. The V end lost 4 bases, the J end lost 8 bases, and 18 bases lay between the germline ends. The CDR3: CASSSRSPGRDTIYF. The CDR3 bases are TGTGCCAGCAGTTCCAGGAGTCCGGGGCGAGACACCATATATTTT.

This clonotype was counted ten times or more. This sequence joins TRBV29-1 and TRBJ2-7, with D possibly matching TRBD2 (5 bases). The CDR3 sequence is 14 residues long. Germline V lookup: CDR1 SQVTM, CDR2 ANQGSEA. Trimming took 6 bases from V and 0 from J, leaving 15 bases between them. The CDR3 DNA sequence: TGCAGCGTGATTGACGGGGTTGTCTCCTACGAGCAGTACTTC. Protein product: CSVIDGVVSYEQYF.

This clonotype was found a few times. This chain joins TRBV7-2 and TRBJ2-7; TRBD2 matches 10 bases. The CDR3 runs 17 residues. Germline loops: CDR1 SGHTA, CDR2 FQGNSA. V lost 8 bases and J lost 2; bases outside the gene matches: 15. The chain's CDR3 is CASAKDPRTSGAYEQYF. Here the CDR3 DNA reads TGTGCCAGCGCCAAAGACCCCCGGACTAGCGGAGCCTACGAGCAGTACTTC.

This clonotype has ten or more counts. CDR3 nucleotide sequence: TGTGCCAGCAGTTTTGATCCAGGTTTCGGGCTCCACTTT. Amino acid sequence: CASSFDPGFGLHF. This sequence joins TRBV12-3 or TRBV12-4 and TRBJ1-6; unclear D gene. This CDR3 is 13 amino acids long. V was cut by 3 bases and J by 16 bases, with 16 bases left in between.

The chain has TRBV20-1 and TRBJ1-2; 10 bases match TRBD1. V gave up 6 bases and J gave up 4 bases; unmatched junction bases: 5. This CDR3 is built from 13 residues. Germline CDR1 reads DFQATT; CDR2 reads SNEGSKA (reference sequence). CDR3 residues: CSAGTGAGYGYTF. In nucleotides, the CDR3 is TGCAGTGCCGGGACAGGGGCCGGCTATGGCTACACCTTC.

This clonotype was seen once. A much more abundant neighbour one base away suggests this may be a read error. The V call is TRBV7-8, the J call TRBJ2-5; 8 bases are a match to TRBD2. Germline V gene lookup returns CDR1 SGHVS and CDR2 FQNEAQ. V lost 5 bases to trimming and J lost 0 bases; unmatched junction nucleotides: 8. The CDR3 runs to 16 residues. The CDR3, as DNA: TGTGCCAGCAGCCCCGGGACTAGAGCAGACCAAGAGACCCAGTACTTC. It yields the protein CASSPGTRADQETQYF.